This T cell receptor beta chain was observed in a study of control samples from healthy donors and cancer patients. Trimming removed 0 bases from V and 4 bases from J; junction bases left unmatched: 5. CDR3 length: 15 amino acids. CDR1 and CDR2 from the germline V gene are SGDLS and YYNGEE. TCRdb keeps only in-frame clones here, not all; method: immunoSEQ multiplex PCR. Altogether tens of thousands of clones are present, roughly 84% being singletons, with the ten largest covering over 3.5%. The TCR was taken from a woman in her forties or fifties in good health. The V gene is TRBV9, the J gene TRBJ2-3; 7 bases are shared with TRBD2. Input material: blood. Here the CDR3 DNA reads TGTGCCAGCAGCGTAGGTTTGCGGGAGTCAGATACGCAGTATTTT. This translates into CASSVGLRESDTQYF.